Shown below are 25 T cell receptor beta chains from a single sample sequenced in a study of preoperative IRX-2 immunotherapy in early breast cancer. TCRdb's table, derived via immunoSEQ multiplex PCR, lists solely in-frame clones and lacks some. The sample has roughly 6,200 clones, about four fifths seen once; the top ten hold around 19%. Treatment in this sample: preoperative locoregional IRX-2 cytokine immunotherapy. Sequencing used tumor tissue, obtained before IRX-2 immunotherapy. These receptors all come from a human donor with breast cancer.

This chain joins TRBV6-8 and TRBJ2-7; 12 nucleotides match TRBD2. The V gene end was trimmed by 6 bases and the J gene end by 2 bases; junction bases not matched to a gene: 5. Looked up from germline, CDR1 is MNHGY and CDR2 is SAAAGT. The CDR3 contains 15 residues. DNA of the CDR3: TGTGCCAGCAGAGTCGGACTAGCGGGGACCTACGAGCAGTACTTC. Translated: CASRVGLAGTYEQYF.

CDR3 protein: CASTRVGGGQSSGNTIYF. The CDR3 DNA follows: TGTGCCAGCACTCGGGTGGGGGGAGGACAGAGCTCTGGAAACACCATATATTTT. J is TRBJ1-3 and V is TRBV11-3, with D possibly being TRBD1 (6 bases). Deletions cut 7 bases from V and 0 bases from J, with 22 bases between. Germline-derived CDR1 and CDR2 are SGHNT and YENEEA. The CDR3 runs to 18 residues. The full variable domain, rest sourced from reference TRBV11-3 and TRBJ1-3, is EAGVVQSPRYKIIEKKQPVAFWCNPISGHNTLYWYLQNLGQGPELLIRYENEEAVDDSQLPKDRFSAERLKGVDSTLKIQPAELGDSAVYLCASTRVGGGQSSGNTIYFGEGSWLTVV.

The V call is TRBV11-3, the J call TRBJ2-1, with 8 bases identical to TRBD1. Germline V gene lookup returns CDR1 SGHNT and CDR2 YENEEA. Trimming removed 4 bases from V and 7 bases from J; junction bases left unmatched: 9. The CDR3 contains 15 residues. CDR3 in DNA: TGTGCCAGCAGCTCCCGACAGGGGATGTGGAATGAGCAGTTCTTC. Its protein is CASSSRQGMWNEQFF.

J is TRBJ1-1 and V is TRBV6-7; D is unclear. TRBV6-7 falls under the ORF class, with uncertain function. Trimming removed 8 bases at V and 8 bases at J, with 12 bases between. This CDR3 region has 11 residues. CDR3 sequence reads: CASGGIREAFF. As DNA, the CDR3 is TGTGCCAGCGGAGGGATTAGGGAAGCTTTCTTT.

The CDR3 region has the DNA TGTGCCAGCAGCAATGGACAGGGGTTCTATAATTCACCCCTCCACTTT. Protein product: CASSNGQGFYNSPLHF. V is TRBV11-3 and J is TRBJ1-6; 9 nucleotides match TRBD1. Losses at the gene ends were 5 bases for V and 3 bases for J; bases not matched to a gene: 5. Germline V gene sequence: CDR1 SGHNT, CDR2 YENEEA. The CDR3 spans 16 residues.

The V gene is TRBV18, the J gene TRBJ2-1, with 8 bases fitting TRBD1. Per germline, CDR1 KGHSH and CDR2 LQKENI. Trimming removed 3 bases from V and 7 bases from J; junction bases left unmatched: 14. There are 17 residues in the CDR3. CDR3 in amino acids: CASSPMPGQGRGNEQFF. DNA of the CDR3: TGTGCCAGCTCACCGATGCCAGGACAGGGAAGAGGGAATGAGCAGTTCTTC.

This clone came up once. J is TRBJ1-1 and V is TRBV18; D unclear. This CDR3 is built from 14 residues. In germline, CDR1 is KGHSH, CDR2 LQKENI. V dropped 4 bases and J dropped 1 base, with 10 bases sitting between them. DNA for the CDR3: TGTGCCAGCTCACTGGAAGGGTGGAACACTGAAGCTTTCTTT. Its translation: CASSLEGWNTEAFF.

The chain combines TRBV11-3 with TRBJ2-1; tentatively, D is TRBD1 or TRBD2 (5 bases each). Trimming took off 3 bases at V and 10 bases at J, with 19 bases between the two ends. Germline-derived CDR1 and CDR2 are SGHNT and YENEEA. The CDR3 consists of 15 residues. The CDR3 is CASSLGSGSGDEQFF. CDR3 DNA sequence: TGTGCCAGCAGCTTGGGGTCGGGGTCCGGGGACGAGCAGTTCTTC.

This sequence joins TRBV14 and TRBJ2-5, with D hard to call. V lost 8 bases, J lost 4 bases, and 17 bases lay in between. Germline V CDR1 and CDR2: SGHDN, FVKESK. This CDR3 is built from 14 residues. The CDR3 coding sequence is TGTGCCAGCTCACCCACGGAACCGCGAGAGACCCAGTACTTC. Translation gives CASSPTEPRETQYF.

This clone was detected a few times. The chain has TRBV18 and TRBJ2-5; D is unclear. CDR1 and CDR2 from the germline V gene are KGHSH and LQKENI. CDR3 length: 13 amino acids. The V gene lost 2 bases and the J gene lost 3 bases, with 7 bases spanning the gap. CDR3 bases: TGTGCCAGCTCACCAGTACCCAAAGAGACCCAGTACTTC. The encoded protein is CASSPVPKETQYF.

The gene calls are TRBV19 and TRBJ2-1; 8 bases fit TRBD2. After removal of 1 base from V and 9 bases from J, the junction contained 5 bases not matched to a gene. Germline-derived CDR1 and CDR2 are LNHDA and SQIVND (reference sequence). The CDR3 sequence is 14 residues long. The CDR3 sequence is CASSIAGGYGEQFF. For the CDR3, the DNA is TGTGCCAGTAGTATAGCGGGGGGGTACGGTGAGCAGTTCTTC.

Within the sample, this clone is medium-sized (0.01 to 0.1%). The J gene is TRBJ2-1, the V gene TRBV12-1; whether TRBD2, the table's D call, matches the DNA was not checked. TRBV12-1 is an annotated pseudogene. The CDR3 covers 15 residues. DNA of the CDR3: TGTGCCAGCAGCTTTGAAGCGGGGGGGCACAATGAGCAGTTCTTC. Its translation is CASSFEAGGHNEQFF.

Sample share makes this clone medium-sized (0.01 to 0.1%). This chain's CDR3 is CAWSPHKGGLTEQYF. DNA for the CDR3: TGTGCCTGGAGTCCGCATAAGGGGGGTCTTACCGAGCAGTACTTC. The chain joins TRBV30 to TRBJ2-7; D possibly uses TRBD1 or TRBD2 (6 bases each). The CDR3 contains 15 residues. Trimming cost V 2 bases and J 6 bases, with 20 bases left between them. CDR1 is GTSNPN and CDR2 is SVGIG in the germline V gene (reference sequence). The full variable domain, with the rest looked up from reference TRBV30 and TRBJ2-7, is SQTIHQWPATLVQPVGSPLSLECTVEGTSNPNLYWYRQAAGRGLQLLFYSVGIGQISSEVPQNLSASRPQDRQFILSSKKLLLSDSGFYLCAWSPHKGGLTEQYFGPGTRLTVT.

The chain couples TRBV22-1 to TRBJ2-1; TRBD1, the table's D call, was not compared with the DNA. TRBV22-1 is shown as a pseudogene. CDR3 size: 15 residues. The CDR3 reads CATSEGGQGYNEQFF. CDR3 nucleotides: TGTGCCACCAGTGAAGGGGGACAGGGCTACAATGAGCAGTTCTTC.

The rearrangement joins TRBV12-5 to TRBJ2-2; 9 nucleotides agree with TRBD2. The CDR3 consists of 18 residues. The germline V gene has CDR1 LGHNT and CDR2 FRNRAP. Germline trimming cut 0 bases from V and 9 bases from J; bases unmatched to any gene: 14. CDR3 in amino acids: CASGLVRGSGGHPRELFF. The CDR3 DNA follows: TGTGCTAGTGGTTTGGTACGGGGTAGCGGGGGCCATCCCCGGGAGCTGTTTTTT.

V is TRBV23-1 and J is TRBJ1-4; D gene ambiguous. TRBV23-1 falls under the ORF class, with uncertain function. The V gene lost 4 bases and the J gene lost 2 bases, with 14 bases spanning the gap. The CDR3 is made up of 16 amino acids. CDR3 region: CASSPPVGFTNEKLFF. CDR3 DNA sequence: TGCGCCAGCAGTCCTCCAGTGGGCTTCACTAATGAAAAACTGTTTTTT.

Here the CDR3 reads CSVAAKRGVDTGELFF. For the CDR3, the DNA is TGCAGCGTCGCAGCCAAGCGGGGAGTAGATACCGGGGAGCTGTTTTTT. The chain employs TRBV29-1 and TRBJ2-2; 7 bases match TRBD2. Per germline, CDR1 SQVTM and CDR2 ANQGSEA. The CDR3 is 16 residues long. V was clipped by 6 bases and J by 5 bases; unmatched bases: 15.

The chain is built from TRBV6-8 and TRBJ2-1; D possibly matches TRBD1 or TRBD2 (5 bases each). Germline V gives CDR1 MNHGY, CDR2 SAAAGT. The CDR3 sequence is 13 residues long. V was pared by 2 bases and J by 9 bases, with 11 bases between. For the CDR3, the DNA is TGTGCCAGCAGTTACGCCCGGGGCACTGAGCAGTTCTTC. The encoded protein is CASSYARGTEQFF.

The J gene is TRBJ1-4, the V gene TRBV6-8; no definite D call. V was cut by 1 base and J by 3 bases, with 15 bases left in between. The CDR3 spans 17 residues. Looked up from germline, CDR1 is MNHGY and CDR2 is SAAAGT. The CDR3 protein is CASSYLDNLAANEKLFF. CDR3 coding DNA: TGTGCCAGCAGTTACTTAGACAACCTGGCCGCTAATGAAAAACTGTTTTTT.

This clone is deemed medium-sized (0.01 to 0.1%). The chain links TRBV11-3 to TRBJ2-7; 10 positions agree with TRBD1. Unmatched junction bases numbered 4, after V lost 1 base and J lost 1 base. The length of the CDR3 is 16 residues. Germline V gene sequence: CDR1 SGHNT, CDR2 YENEEA. CDR3 in amino acids: CASSLVEGQGSYEQYF. CDR3 bases: TGTGCCAGCAGCTTAGTAGAGGGACAGGGGTCCTACGAGCAGTACTTC.

The rearrangement links TRBV11-3 to TRBJ2-7; 7 positions match TRBD2. Trimming removed 5 bases from V and 4 bases from J; junction bases left unmatched: 11. The germline V gene encodes CDR1 SGHNT and CDR2 YENEEA. The CDR3 contains 15 residues. The CDR3 DNA sequence: TGTGCCAGCAGCCGCGGGGGACGGAGACCTTACGAGCAGTACTTC. Translated: CASSRGGRRPYEQYF.

This chain joins TRBV6-8 and TRBJ2-1, with 9 bases lining up with TRBD1. Germline assignment: CDR1 MNHGY and CDR2 SAAAGT. The CDR3 extends over 15 amino acids. V lost 5 bases to trimming and J lost 7 bases; unmatched junction nucleotides: 9. The CDR3: CASSPAGTGRNEQFF. In DNA form, the CDR3 reads TGTGCCAGCAGTCCCGCCGGGACAGGGAGGAATGAGCAGTTCTTC.

This clone was seen a single time. The rearrangement uses TRBV6-8 and TRBJ2-4; 7 bases align to TRBD2. J gave up 4 bases and V 7 bases, and 13 bases lay outside the gene matches. CDR3 length equals 16 residues. In germline, CDR1 is MNHGY, CDR2 SAAAGT. The CDR3 region is CASKRFLAEEKNIQYF. The CDR3 DNA is TGTGCCAGCAAAAGGTTCCTAGCGGAGGAAAAAAACATTCAGTACTTC.

V usage is TRBV6-8 and J usage is TRBJ1-6, with D unresolved. CDR3 length equals 17 residues. From germline, CDR1 is MNHGY and CDR2 SAAAGT. Between the trimmed V and J ends, which lost 0 bases and 6 bases, there was a span of 15 bases. CDR3 DNA: TGTGCCAGCAGTTACTCGGGCCTCCCTGCGCCTAATTCACCCCTCCACTTT. This sequence encodes CASSYSGLPAPNSPLHF.

This rearrangement joins TRBV6-8 to TRBJ2-3; 13 bases match TRBD2. V trimming: 6 bases; J trimming: 4 bases; junction bases outside the gene matches: 4. The CDR3 spans 15 residues. Looked up from germline, CDR1 is MNHGY and CDR2 is SAAAGT. The CDR3: CASSPTSGGSDTQYF. The CDR3 region has the DNA TGTGCCAGCAGCCCGACTAGCGGGGGGTCAGATACGCAGTATTTT.